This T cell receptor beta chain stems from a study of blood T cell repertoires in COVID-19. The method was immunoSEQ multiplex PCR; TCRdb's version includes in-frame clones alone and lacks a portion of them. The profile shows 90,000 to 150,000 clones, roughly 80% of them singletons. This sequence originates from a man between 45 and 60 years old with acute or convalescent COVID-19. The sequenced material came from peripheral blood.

DNA of the CDR3: TGTGCCAGCAGCTCCGGCGTTAATTTGGGGGGCCAAGAGACCCAGTACTTC. Translating gives CASSSGVNLGGQETQYF. This chain connects TRBV7-9 to TRBJ2-5; possible D gene TRBD2, 6 bases. Trimming pared 4 bases from V and 1 base from J, leaving 19 bases between. Germline V gene data show CDR1 as SEHNR and CDR2 as FQNEAQ (reference sequence). The CDR3 covers 17 residues.